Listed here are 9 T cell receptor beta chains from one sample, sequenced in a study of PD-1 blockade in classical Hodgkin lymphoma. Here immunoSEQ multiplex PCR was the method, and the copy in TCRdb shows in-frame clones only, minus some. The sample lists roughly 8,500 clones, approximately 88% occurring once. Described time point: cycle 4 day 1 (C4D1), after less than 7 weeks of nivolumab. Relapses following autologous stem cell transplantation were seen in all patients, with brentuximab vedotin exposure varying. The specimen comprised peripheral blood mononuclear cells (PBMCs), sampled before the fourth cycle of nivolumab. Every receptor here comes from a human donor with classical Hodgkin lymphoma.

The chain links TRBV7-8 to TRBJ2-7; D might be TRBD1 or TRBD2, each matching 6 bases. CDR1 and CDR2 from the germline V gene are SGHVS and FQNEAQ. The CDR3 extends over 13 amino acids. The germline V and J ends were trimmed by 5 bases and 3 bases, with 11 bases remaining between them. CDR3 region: CASSHGGFYEQYF. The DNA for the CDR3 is TGTGCCAGCAGCCACGGGGGCTTCTACGAGCAGTACTTC.

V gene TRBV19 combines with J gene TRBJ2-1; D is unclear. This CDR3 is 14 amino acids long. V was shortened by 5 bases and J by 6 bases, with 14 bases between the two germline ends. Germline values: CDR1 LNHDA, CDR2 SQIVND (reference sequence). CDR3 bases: TGTGCCAGTAGTGAAGGGTATGTGGGCAATGAGCAGTTCTTC. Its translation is CASSEGYVGNEQFF.

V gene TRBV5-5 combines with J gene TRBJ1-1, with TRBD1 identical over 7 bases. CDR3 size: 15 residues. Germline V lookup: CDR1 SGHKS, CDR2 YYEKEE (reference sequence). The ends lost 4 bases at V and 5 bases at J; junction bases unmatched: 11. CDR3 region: CASSPHRTGLTEAFF. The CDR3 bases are TGTGCCAGCAGCCCCCACCGGACAGGCTTAACTGAAGCTTTCTTT.

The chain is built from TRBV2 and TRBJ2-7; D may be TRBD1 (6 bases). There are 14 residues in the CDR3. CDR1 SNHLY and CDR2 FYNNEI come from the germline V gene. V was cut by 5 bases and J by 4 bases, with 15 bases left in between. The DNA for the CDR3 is TGTGCCAGCAGTCTCTTCGGGCAGGGGTACGAGCAGTACTTC. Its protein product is CASSLFGQGYEQYF.

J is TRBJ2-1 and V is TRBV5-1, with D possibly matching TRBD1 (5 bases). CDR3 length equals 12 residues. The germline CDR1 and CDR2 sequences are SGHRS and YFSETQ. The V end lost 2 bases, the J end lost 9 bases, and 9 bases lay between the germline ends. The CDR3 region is CASSLVRGEQFF. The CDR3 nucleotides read TGCGCCAGCAGCTTAGTTAGGGGTGAGCAGTTCTTC.

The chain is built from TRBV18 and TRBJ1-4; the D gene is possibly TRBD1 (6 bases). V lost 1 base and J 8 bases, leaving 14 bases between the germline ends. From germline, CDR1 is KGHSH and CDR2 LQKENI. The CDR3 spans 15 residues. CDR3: CASSPRSGVGEKLFF. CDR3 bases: TGTGCCAGCTCACCACGATCAGGGGTTGGAGAAAAACTGTTTTTT.

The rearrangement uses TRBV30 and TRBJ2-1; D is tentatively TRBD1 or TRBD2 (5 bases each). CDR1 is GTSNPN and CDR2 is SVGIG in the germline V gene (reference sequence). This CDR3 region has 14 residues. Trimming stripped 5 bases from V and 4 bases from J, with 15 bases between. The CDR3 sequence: CAWAAPGPYNEQFF. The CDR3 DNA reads TGTGCCTGGGCCGCCCCGGGACCATACAATGAGCAGTTCTTC.

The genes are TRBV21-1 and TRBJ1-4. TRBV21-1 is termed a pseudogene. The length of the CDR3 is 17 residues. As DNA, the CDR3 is TGTGCCAGCACGACCCATGGGGGGCAGGCAACTAATGAAAAACTGTTTTTT. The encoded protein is CASTTHGGQATNEKLFF.

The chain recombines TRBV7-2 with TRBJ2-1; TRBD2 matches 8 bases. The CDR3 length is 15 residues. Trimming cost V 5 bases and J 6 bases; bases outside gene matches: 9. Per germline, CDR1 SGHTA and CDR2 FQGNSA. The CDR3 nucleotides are TGTGCCAGCAGCCCCAGCGGGAGAGTTCTCAATGAGCAGTTCTTC. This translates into CASSPSGRVLNEQFF.